This T cell receptor beta chain was recovered during a study of T cell responses to AZD1222 COVID-19 vaccine. As for the study in general: Second-dose schedules of about 4 or about 12 weeks were combined.

To note about this clone: Its antigen remains unidentified.

The method was immunoSEQ multiplex PCR; TCRdb's version includes in-frame clones alone and lacks a portion of them. There are roughly 100,000 clones in the sample; around 84% occur only once, and roughly 1.4% lies in the top ten. Study-wide points: Just six AZD1222 recipients tested seropositive at baseline.

V was clipped by 8 bases and J by 12 bases, with 23 bases between them. The germline CDR1 and CDR2 sequences are SNHLY and FYNNEI. The CDR3 loop spans 14 amino acids. The V call is TRBV2, the J call TRBJ2-1; D unresolved. This material consisted of peripheral blood, taken on day 0 of AZD1222 vaccination. The receptor was isolated from an adult in good health. The CDR3 DNA reads TGTGCCAGCGTCGCATTGGGCCTACAACCACGGCAGTTCTTC. It specifies CASVALGLQPRQFF.